A selection of T cell receptor beta chains follows, all from one sample in a study of T-cell memory formation after mild COVID-19. TCRdb processed the 5' RACE reads anew with MiXCR; each CDR3 protein has one entry. The table shows some 57,000 distinct CDR3 sequences, with 12% occurring only once. The sample consisted of PBMCs or a T cell subset sorted from them (not recorded which). All receptors derive from a man between 18 and 35 years old who had mild COVID-19 (a few samples of this study predate the infection). Cell type and time point are not known. The CDR3 runs from the conserved cysteine through the conserved F or W. Each record gives: clone size, J gene, D gene, V gene, CDR3 protein, CDR3 DNA. The D gene is left open where the match is weak. Expanded clones are given a class, and other clones once, few, many or no size at all.

-,TRBJ2-1,-,TRBV5-1,CASRTQGGNEQFF,TGCGCCAGCAGGACCCAGGGGGGCAATGAGCAGTTCTTC
few,TRBJ2-2,-,TRBV4-1,CASSQEFGTNTGELFF,TGCGCCAGCAGCCAAGAGTTTGGGACAAACACCGGGGAGCTGTTTTTT
few,TRBJ2-1,-,TRBV20-1,CSATLGRDEQFF,TGCAGTGCTACCCTAGGAAGGGACGAGCAGTTCTTC
few,TRBJ2-7,-,TRBV6-2/TRBV6-3,CASSYSFGRSGVVHEQYF,TGTGCCAGCAGTTACTCGTTTGGGAGAAGTGGGGTGGTCCACGAGCAGTACTTC
-,TRBJ2-5,-,TRBV4-1,CASSQVFGGPVETQYF,TGCGCCAGCAGCCAAGTTTTCGGGGGGCCAGTGGAGACCCAGTACTTC
-,TRBJ1-2,-,TRBV15,CATSSRGSLGYTF,TGTGCCACCAGCAGTAGGGGAAGTCTAGGCTACACCTTC
few,TRBJ2-5,-,TRBV7-9,CASSLAPDRETQYF,TGTGCCAGCAGCTTAGCGCCAGACCGGGAGACCCAGTACTTC
many,TRBJ1-1,-,TRBV28,CASSLYQVVGEAFF,TGTGCCAGCAGTTTATACCAAGTTGTGGGAGAAGCTTTCTTT
many,TRBJ2-3,-,TRBV20-1,CSASGGYTDTQYF,TGCAGTGCTAGCGGGGGTTACACAGATACGCAGTATTTT
-,TRBJ1-1,TRBD1,TRBV12-3/TRBV12-4,CASRSGTVTEAFF,TGTGCCAGCAGATCCGGGACAGTCACTGAAGCTTTCTTT
-,TRBJ2-1,TRBD1,TRBV12-3/TRBV12-4,CASSGTGWSEQFF,TGTGCCAGCAGTGGGACAGGGTGGAGTGAGCAGTTCTTC
few,TRBJ2-5,-,TRBV7-8,CASSALDGSGETQYF,TGTGCCAGCAGCGCCCTAGACGGCTCAGGGGAGACCCAGTACTTC
many,TRBJ2-6,-,TRBV14,CASSHSGANVLTF,TGTGCCAGCAGCCATTCTGGGGCCAACGTCCTGACTTTC
many,TRBJ1-5,TRBD1,TRBV5-1,CASSPTGGYQPQHF,TGCGCCAGCAGCCCGACAGGGGGATACCAGCCCCAGCATTTT
many,TRBJ2-7,TRBD1,TRBV15,CATSGQGLSSYEQYF,TGTGCCACCAGCGGACAGGGACTTAGCTCCTACGAGCAGTACTTC
many,TRBJ2-5,-,TRBV5-1,CASSLDPAGQETQYF,TGCGCCAGCAGCTTGGACCCGGCGGGGCAAGAGACCCAGTACTTC
many,TRBJ2-1,TRBD1,TRBV3-1,CASSFDRVEQFF,TGTGCCAGCAGTTTCGACAGGGTCGAGCAGTTCTTC
many,TRBJ2-3,-,TRBV7-8,CASSFPQAGTDTQYF,TGTGCCAGCAGCTTTCCCCAGGCCGGCACAGATACGCAGTATTTT
few,TRBJ1-4,-,TRBV28,CASSSGRQGVLVKLFF,TGTGCCAGCAGTTCCGGAAGGCAGGGCGTATTGGTAAAACTGTTTTTT
-,TRBJ1-2,TRBD1,TRBV20-1,CSAGQGRGYTF,TGCAGTGCCGGACAGGGTAGGGGCTACACCTTC
-,TRBJ1-5,TRBD1,TRBV11-2,CASSPDRGGQPQHF,TGTGCCAGCAGCCCGGACAGGGGGGGTCAGCCCCAGCATTTT
many,TRBJ2-2,-,TRBV6-5,CASSWGGLTGELFF,TGTGCCAGCAGTTGGGGGGGGCTCACCGGGGAGCTGTTTTTT
many,TRBJ2-2,-,TRBV12-3/TRBV12-4,CASSTAGSNTGELFF,TGTGCCAGCAGTACCGCCGGGAGTAACACCGGGGAGCTGTTTTTT
few,TRBJ2-7,-,TRBV5-1,CASSLGPASSYEQYF,TGCGCCAGCAGCTTAGGACCGGCAAGCTCCTACGAGCAGTACTTC
many,TRBJ2-3,-,TRBV12-3/TRBV12-4,CASSANPEGVDTQYF,TGTGCCAGCAGTGCGAACCCGGAGGGGGTTGATACGCAGTATTTT
many,TRBJ1-4,-,TRBV4-1,CASSQGGWGSANEKLFF,TGCGCCAGCAGCCAGGGGGGATGGGGCAGTGCTAATGAAAAACTGTTTTTT
few,TRBJ1-1,-,TRBV4-1,CASRGLLLNTEAFF,TGCGCCAGCCGCGGCCTACTCCTCAACACTGAAGCTTTCTTT
few,TRBJ1-1,-,TRBV9,CASSVGSTNTEAFF,TGTGCCAGCAGCGTGGGCAGCACGAACACTGAAGCTTTCTTT
many,TRBJ2-5,TRBD2,TRBV5-4,CASSPSSGEGTQYF,TGTGCCAGCAGCCCCTCCAGCGGGGAGGGGACCCAGTACTTC
few,TRBJ2-3,TRBD2,TRBV7-2,CASSLTVRRGGADTQYF,TGTGCCAGCAGCTTAACGGTGCGGCGGGGGGGGGCAGATACGCAGTATTTT
few,TRBJ1-2,-,TRBV18,CASSRPEQDGYTF,TGTGCCAGCTCACGGCCGGAACAGGATGGCTACACCTTC
-,TRBJ2-7,-,TRBV20-1,CSARDFGGLGEQYF,TGCAGTGCTAGAGATTTTGGGGGGCTGGGCGAGCAGTACTTC
-,TRBJ1-5,-,TRBV9,CASQTGVGNQPQHF,TGTGCCAGCCAGACAGGTGTGGGCAATCAGCCCCAGCATTTT
few,TRBJ1-5,TRBD1,TRBV12-3/TRBV12-4,CASSPTGGNQPQHF,TGTGCCAGCAGCCCTACAGGGGGCAATCAGCCCCAGCATTTT
-,TRBJ2-7,-,TRBV20-1,CSARDIEQPVYEQYF,TGCAGTGCTAGAGATATTGAACAGCCAGTCTACGAGCAGTACTTC
many,TRBJ1-1,-,TRBV9,CASSVDWGGNTEAFF,TGTGCCAGCAGCGTAGATTGGGGGGGGAACACTGAAGCTTTCTTT
many,TRBJ2-2,TRBD1,TRBV29-1,CSVGTDRLNTGELFF,TGCAGCGTTGGGACGGACAGGTTAAACACCGGGGAGCTGTTTTTT
-,TRBJ1-2,-,TRBV12-3/TRBV12-4,CASRGTGYYGYTF,TGTGCCAGCAGGGGAACTGGATACTATGGCTACACCTTC
-,TRBJ2-5,-,TRBV20-1,CSARDWRETQYF,TGCAGTGCTCGGGACTGGCGAGAGACCCAGTACTTC
-,TRBJ1-1,-,TRBV20-1,CSADRTGTSEAFF,TGCAGTGCCGACCGAACCGGGACCTCGGAAGCTTTCTTT